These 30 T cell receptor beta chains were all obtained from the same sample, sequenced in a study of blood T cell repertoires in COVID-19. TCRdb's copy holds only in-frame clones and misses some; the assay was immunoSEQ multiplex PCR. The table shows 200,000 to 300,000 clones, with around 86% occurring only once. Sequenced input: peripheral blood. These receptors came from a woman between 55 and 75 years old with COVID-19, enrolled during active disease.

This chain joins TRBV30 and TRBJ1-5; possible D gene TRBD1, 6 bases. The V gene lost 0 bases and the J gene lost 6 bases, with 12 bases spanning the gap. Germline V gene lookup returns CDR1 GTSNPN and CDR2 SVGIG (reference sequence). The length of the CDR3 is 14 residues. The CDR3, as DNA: TGTGCCTGGAGTGTAGTGGCAGGGGCTCAGCCCCAGCATTTT. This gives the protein CAWSVVAGAQPQHF. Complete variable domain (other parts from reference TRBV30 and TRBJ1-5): SQTIHQWPATLVQPVGSPLSLECTVEGTSNPNLYWYRQAAGRGLQLLFYSVGIGQISSEVPQNLSASRPQDRQFILSSKKLLLSDSGFYLCAWSVVAGAQPQHFGDGTRLSIL.

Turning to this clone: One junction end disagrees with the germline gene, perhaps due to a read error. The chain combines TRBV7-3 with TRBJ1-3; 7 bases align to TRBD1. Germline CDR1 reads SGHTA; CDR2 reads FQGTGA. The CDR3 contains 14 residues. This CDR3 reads CASSLTGAGNTIYF. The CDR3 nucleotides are TGTGCCAGCAGCCTAACAGGGGCTGGAAACACCATATATTTT.

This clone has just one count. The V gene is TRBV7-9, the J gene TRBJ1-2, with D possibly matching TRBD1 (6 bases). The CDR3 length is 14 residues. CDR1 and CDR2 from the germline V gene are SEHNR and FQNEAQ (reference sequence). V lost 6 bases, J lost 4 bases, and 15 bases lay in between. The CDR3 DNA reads TGTGCCAGCAGAGCGGGGGCATCGAGCTATGGCTACACCTTC. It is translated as CASRAGASSYGYTF.

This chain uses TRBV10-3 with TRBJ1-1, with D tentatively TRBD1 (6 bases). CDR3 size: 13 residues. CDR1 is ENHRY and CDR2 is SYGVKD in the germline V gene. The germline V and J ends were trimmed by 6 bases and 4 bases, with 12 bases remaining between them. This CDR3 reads CAIRQGESTEAFF. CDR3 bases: TGTGCCATCAGACAGGGTGAGAGCACTGAAGCTTTCTTT.

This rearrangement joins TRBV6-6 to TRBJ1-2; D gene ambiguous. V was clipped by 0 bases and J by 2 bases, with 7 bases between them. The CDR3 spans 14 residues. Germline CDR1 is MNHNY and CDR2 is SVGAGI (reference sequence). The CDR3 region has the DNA TGTGCCAGCAGTTACTCGAGGCAGAACTATGGCTACACCTTC. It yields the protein CASSYSRQNYGYTF.

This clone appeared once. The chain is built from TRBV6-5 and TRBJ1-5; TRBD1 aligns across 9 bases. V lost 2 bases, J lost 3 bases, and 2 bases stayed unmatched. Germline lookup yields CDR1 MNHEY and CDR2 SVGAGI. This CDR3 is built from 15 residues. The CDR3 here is CASSYGTGNNQPQHF. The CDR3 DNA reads TGTGCCAGCAGTTACGGGACAGGGAACAATCAGCCCCAGCATTTT.

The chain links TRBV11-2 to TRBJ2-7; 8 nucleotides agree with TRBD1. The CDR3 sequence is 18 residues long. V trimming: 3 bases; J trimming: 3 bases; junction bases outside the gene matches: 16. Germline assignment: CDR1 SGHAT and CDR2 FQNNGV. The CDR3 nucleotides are TGTGCCAGCAGCTTCGACTTCACAGGGGGAAGCAAAAGCTACGAGCAGTACTTC. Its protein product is CASSFDFTGGSKSYEQYF.

CDR3 protein: CASSFTGTSGTDEQYF. DNA for the CDR3: TGTGCCAGCAGCTTTACTGGGACTAGCGGGACCGACGAGCAGTACTTC. This sequence joins TRBV27 and TRBJ2-7; 13 nucleotides agree with TRBD2. Germline V gives CDR1 MNHEY, CDR2 SMNVEV (reference sequence). The CDR3 runs 16 residues. The trim removed 6 bases at V and 5 bases at J, leaving 10 bases unmatched.

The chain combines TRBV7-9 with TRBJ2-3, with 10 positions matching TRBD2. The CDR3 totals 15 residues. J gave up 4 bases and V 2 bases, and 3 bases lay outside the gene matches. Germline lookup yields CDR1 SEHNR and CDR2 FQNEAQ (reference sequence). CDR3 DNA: TGTGCCAGCAGCTTACTAGCGGGAGCGGCAGATACGCAGTATTTT. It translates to CASSLLAGAADTQYF.

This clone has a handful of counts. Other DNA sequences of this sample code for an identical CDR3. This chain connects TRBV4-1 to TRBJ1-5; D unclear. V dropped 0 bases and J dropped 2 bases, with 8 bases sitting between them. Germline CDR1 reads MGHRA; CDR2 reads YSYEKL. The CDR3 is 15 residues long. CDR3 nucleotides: TGCGCCAGCAGCCAAGATGGCCGGGGCAATCAGCCCCAGCATTTT. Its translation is CASSQDGRGNQPQHF.

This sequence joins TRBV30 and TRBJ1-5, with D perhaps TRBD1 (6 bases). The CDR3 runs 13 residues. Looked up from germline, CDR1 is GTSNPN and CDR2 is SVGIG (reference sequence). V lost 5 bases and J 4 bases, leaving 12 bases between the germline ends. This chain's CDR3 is CAWGDTRNQPQHF. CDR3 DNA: TGTGCCTGGGGGGACACGCGAAATCAGCCCCAGCATTTT.

Written as DNA, the CDR3 is TGTGCCAGCAGCCCCCCGGCGGGAGGGCCAGAAGATACGCAGTATTTT. Protein: CASSPPAGGPEDTQYF. V usage is TRBV7-9 and J usage is TRBJ2-3, with 9 bases matching TRBD2. V gave up 5 bases and J gave up 5 bases; unmatched junction bases: 11. Germline CDR1 is SEHNR and CDR2 is FQNEAQ (reference sequence). CDR3 length equals 16 residues.

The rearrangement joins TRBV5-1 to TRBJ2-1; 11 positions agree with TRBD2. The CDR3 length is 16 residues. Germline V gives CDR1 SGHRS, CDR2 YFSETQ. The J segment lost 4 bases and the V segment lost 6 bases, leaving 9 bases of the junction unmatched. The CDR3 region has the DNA TGCGCCAGCAACCCCCTACTAGCGGGAGAGTACAATGAGCAGTTCTTC. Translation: CASNPLLAGEYNEQFF.

The CDR3 sequence: CASSQAGTGGRAFF. The CDR3 DNA sequence: TGTGCCAGCAGCCAAGCCGGGACAGGGGGCAGAGCTTTCTTT. The chain is built from TRBV3-1 (or the pseudogene TRBV3-2) and TRBJ1-1; TRBD1 matches at 12 bases. CDR1 and CDR2 from the germline V gene are LGHDT and YNNKEL (reference sequence). The CDR3 is 14 residues long. V dropped 1 base and J dropped 10; count of bases not matched to a gene: 4.

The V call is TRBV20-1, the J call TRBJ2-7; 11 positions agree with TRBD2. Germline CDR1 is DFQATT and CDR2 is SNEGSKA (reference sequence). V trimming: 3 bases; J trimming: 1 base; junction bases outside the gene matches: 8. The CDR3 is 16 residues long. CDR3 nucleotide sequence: TGCAGTGCTAGTCCTAGCGGGAGGCCGTCGTCCTACGAGCAGTACTTC. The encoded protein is CSASPSGRPSSYEQYF.

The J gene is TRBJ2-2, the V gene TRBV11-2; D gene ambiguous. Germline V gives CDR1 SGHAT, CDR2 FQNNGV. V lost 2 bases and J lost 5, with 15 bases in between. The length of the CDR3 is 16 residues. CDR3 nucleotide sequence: TGTGCCAGCAGCTTATGGGTCGCCCAGGATACCGGGGAGCTGTTTTTT. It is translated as CASSLWVAQDTGELFF.

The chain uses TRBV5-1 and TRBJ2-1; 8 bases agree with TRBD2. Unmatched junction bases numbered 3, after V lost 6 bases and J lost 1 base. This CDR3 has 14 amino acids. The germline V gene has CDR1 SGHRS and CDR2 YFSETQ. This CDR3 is CASKLAASYNEQFF. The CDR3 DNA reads TGCGCCAGCAAACTAGCGGCATCCTACAATGAGCAGTTCTTC.

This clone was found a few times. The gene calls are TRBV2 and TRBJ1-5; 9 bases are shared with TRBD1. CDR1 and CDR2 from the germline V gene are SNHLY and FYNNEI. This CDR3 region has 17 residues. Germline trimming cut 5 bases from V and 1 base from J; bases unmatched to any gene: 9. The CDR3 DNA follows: TGTGCCAGCAGTTTTCTCCACAGGGGGCTCAGCAATCAGCCCCAGCATTTT. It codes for CASSFLHRGLSNQPQHF.

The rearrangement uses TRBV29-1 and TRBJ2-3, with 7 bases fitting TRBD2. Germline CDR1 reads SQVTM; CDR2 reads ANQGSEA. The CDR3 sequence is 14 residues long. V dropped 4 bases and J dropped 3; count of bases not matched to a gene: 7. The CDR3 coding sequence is TGCAGCGTTGGAGGAGGCGGGAGAACAGATACGCAGTATTTT. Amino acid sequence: CSVGGGGRTDTQYF.

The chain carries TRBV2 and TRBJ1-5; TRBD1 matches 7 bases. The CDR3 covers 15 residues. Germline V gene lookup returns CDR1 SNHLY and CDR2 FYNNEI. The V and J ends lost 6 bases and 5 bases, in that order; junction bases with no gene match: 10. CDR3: CASRQDRVMDQPQHF. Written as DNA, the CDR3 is TGTGCCAGCAGACAAGACAGGGTGATGGATCAGCCCCAGCATTTT.

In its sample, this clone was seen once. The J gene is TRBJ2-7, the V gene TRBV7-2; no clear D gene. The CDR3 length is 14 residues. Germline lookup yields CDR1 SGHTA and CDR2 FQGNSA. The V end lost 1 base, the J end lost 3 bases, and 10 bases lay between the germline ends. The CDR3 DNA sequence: TGTGCCAGCAGCTTAGTAGCTCGGAGCTACGAGCAGTACTTC. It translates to CASSLVARSYEQYF.

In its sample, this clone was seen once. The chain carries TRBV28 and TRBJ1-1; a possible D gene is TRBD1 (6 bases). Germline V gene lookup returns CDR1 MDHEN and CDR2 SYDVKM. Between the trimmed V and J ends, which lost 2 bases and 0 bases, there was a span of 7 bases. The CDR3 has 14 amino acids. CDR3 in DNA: TGTGCCAGCAGTTTACCAGGGGTGAACACTGAAGCTTTCTTT. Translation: CASSLPGVNTEAFF.

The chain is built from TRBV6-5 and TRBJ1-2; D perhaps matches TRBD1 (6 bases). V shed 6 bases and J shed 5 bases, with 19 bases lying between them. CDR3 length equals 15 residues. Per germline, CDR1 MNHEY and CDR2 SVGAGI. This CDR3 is CASSSNQGFGYGYTF. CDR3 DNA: TGTGCCAGCAGCTCAAACCAGGGGTTTGGATATGGCTACACCTTC.

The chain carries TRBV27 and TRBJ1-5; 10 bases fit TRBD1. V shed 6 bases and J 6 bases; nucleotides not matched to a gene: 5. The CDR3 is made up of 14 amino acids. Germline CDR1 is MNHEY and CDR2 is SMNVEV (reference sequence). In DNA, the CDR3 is TGTGCCAGCAGCTCAGGGACAGGGGTTCAGCCCCAGCATTTT. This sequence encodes CASSSGTGVQPQHF.

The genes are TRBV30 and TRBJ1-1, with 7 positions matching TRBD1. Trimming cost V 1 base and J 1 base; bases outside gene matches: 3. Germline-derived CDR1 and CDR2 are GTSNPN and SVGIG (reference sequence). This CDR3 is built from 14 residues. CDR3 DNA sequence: TGTGCCTGGAGTGGGGGACAGTCGAACACTGAAGCTTTCTTT. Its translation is CAWSGGQSNTEAFF.

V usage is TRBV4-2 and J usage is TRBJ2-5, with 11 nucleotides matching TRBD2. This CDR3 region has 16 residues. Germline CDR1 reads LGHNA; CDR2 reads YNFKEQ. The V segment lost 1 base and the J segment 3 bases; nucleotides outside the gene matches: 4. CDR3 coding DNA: TGTGCCAGCAGCCAAGGAACGACTAGCGGGGAAGAGACCCAGTACTTC. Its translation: CASSQGTTSGEETQYF.

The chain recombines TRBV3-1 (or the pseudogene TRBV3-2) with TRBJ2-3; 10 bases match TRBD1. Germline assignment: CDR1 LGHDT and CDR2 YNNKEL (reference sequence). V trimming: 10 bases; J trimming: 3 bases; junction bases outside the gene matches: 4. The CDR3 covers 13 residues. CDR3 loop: CATRDRGTDTQYF. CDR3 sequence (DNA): TGTGCCACTCGGGACAGGGGAACAGATACGCAGTATTTT.

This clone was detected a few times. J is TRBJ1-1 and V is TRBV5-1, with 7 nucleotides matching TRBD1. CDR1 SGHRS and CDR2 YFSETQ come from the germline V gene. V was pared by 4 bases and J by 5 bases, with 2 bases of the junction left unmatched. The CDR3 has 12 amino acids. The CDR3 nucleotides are TGCGCCAGCAGCCAGACAGGGACTGAAGCTTTCTTT. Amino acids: CASSQTGTEAFF.

The CDR3 DNA sequence: TGTGCCAGCAGTGAATCCGGCGGGACCTTATACGAGCAGTACTTC. Protein: CASSESGGTLYEQYF. J is TRBJ2-7 and V is TRBV25-1; tentative D call: TRBD2 (6 bases). There are 15 residues in the CDR3. The germline gives CDR1 MGHDK, CDR2 SYGVNS. The germline V and J ends were trimmed by 1 base and 4 bases, with 14 bases remaining between them.

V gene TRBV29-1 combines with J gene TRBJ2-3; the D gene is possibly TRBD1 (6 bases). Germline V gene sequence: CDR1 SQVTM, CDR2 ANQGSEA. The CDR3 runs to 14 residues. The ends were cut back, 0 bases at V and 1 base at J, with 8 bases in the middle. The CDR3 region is CSVEEAGGTDTQYF. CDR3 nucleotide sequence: TGCAGCGTTGAAGAGGCAGGGGGCACAGATACGCAGTATTTT.